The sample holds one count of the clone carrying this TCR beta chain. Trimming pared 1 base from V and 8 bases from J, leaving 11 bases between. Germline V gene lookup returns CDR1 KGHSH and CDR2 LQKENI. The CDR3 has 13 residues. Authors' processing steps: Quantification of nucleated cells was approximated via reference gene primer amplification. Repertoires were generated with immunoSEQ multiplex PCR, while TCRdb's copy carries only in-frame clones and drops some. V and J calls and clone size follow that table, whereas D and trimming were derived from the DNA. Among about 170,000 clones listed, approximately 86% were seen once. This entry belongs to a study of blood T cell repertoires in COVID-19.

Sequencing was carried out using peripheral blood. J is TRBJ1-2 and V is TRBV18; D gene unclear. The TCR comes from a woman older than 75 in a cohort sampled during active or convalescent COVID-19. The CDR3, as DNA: TGTGCCAGCTCACCACAGGGAGGTTGGGGCTACACCTTC. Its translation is CASSPQGGWGYTF.